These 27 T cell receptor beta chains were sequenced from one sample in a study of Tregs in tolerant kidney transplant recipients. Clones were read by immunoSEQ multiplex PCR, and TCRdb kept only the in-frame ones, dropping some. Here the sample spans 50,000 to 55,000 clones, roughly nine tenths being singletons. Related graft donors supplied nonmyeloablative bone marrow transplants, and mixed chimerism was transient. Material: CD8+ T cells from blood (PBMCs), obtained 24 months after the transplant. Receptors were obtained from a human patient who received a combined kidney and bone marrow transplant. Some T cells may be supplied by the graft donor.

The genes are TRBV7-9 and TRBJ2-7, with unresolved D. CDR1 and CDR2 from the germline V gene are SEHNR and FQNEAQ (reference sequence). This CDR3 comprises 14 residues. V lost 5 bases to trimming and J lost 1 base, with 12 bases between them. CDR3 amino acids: CASSQPRGSYEQYF. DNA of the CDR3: TGTGCCAGCAGCCAACCTCGCGGTTCCTACGAGCAGTACTTC.

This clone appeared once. CDR3 nucleotide sequence: TGTGCCAGTAAGGTCACCGGTACAGGGGTAACCGGGGAGCTGTTTTTT. Protein product: CASKVTGTGVTGELFF. The genes are TRBV19 and TRBJ2-2; 7 bases agree with TRBD1. This CDR3 has 16 amino acids. Trimming removed 7 bases from V and 5 bases from J; junction bases left unmatched: 13. Germline V gene data show CDR1 as LNHDA and CDR2 as SQIVND (reference sequence).

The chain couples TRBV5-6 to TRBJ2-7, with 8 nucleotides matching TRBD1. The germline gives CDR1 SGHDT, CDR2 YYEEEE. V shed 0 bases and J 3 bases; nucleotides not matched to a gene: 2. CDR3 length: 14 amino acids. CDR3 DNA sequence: TGTGCCAGCAGCTTGGCAGGGGGCTTCTACGAGCAGTACTTC. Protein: CASSLAGGFYEQYF.

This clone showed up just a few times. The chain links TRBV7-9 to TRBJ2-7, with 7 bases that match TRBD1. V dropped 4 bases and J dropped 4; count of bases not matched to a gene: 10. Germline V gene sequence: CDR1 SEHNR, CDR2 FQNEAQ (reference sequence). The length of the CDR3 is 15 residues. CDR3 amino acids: CASSYPGQVSYEQYF. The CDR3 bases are TGTGCCAGCAGCTATCCCGGACAGGTTTCATACGAGCAGTACTTC.

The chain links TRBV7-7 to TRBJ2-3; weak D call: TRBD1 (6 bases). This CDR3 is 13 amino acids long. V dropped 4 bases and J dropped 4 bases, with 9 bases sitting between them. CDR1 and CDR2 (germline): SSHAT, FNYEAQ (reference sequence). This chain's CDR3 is CASSWTDSDTQYF. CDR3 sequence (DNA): TGTGCCAGCAGCTGGACAGATTCAGATACGCAGTATTTT. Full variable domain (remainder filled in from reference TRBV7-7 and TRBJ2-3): GAGVSQSPRYKVTKRGQDVTLRCDPISSHATLYWYQQALGQGPEFLTYFNYEAQPDKSGLPSDRFSAERPEGSISTLTIQRTEQRDSAMYRCASSWTDSDTQYFGPGTRLTVL.

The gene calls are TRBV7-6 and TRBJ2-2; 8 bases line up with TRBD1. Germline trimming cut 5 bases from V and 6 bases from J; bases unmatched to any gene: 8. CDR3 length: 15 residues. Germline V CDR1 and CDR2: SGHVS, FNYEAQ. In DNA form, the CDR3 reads TGTGCCAGCAGCCGGACAGGGCCGACGGCCGGGGAGCTGTTTTTT. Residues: CASSRTGPTAGELFF. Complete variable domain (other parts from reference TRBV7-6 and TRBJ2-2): GAGVSQSPRYKVTKRGQDVALRCDPISGHVSLYWYRQALGQGPEFLTYFNYEAQQDKSGLPNDRFSAERPEGSISTLTIQRTEQRDSAMYRCASSRTGPTAGELFFGEGSRLTVL.

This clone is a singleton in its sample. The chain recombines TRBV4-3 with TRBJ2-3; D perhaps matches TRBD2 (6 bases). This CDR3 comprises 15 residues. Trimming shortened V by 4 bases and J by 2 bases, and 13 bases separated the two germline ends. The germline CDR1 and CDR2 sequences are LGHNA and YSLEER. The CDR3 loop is CASSPLGGYTDTQYF. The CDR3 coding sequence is TGCGCCAGCAGCCCCTTAGGAGGGTACACAGATACGCAGTATTTT.

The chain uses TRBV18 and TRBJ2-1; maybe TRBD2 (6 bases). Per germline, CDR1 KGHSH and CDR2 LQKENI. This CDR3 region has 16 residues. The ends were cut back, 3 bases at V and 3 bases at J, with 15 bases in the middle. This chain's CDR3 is CASSPPLGGDYNEQFF. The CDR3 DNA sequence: TGTGCCAGCTCACCCCCTTTGGGGGGAGACTACAATGAGCAGTTCTTC.

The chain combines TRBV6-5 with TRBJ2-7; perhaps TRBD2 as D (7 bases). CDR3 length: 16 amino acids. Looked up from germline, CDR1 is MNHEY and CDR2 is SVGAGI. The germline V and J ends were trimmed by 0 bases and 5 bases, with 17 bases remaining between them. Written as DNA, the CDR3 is TGTGCCAGCAGTTACTCGTTATTTCGGGGGGCCCACGAGCAGTACTTC. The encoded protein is CASSYSLFRGAHEQYF.

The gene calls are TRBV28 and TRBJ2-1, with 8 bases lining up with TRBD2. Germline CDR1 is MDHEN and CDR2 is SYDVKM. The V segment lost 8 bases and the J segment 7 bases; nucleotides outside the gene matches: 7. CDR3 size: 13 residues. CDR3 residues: CASGGLAGNEQFF. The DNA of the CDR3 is TGTGCCAGCGGTGGACTAGCCGGTAATGAGCAGTTCTTC.

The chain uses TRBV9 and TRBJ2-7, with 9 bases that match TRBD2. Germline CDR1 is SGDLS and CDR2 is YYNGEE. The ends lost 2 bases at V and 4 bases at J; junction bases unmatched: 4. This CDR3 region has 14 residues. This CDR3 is CASSVASGMYEQYF. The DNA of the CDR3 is TGTGCCAGCAGCGTCGCTAGCGGGATGTACGAGCAGTACTTC.

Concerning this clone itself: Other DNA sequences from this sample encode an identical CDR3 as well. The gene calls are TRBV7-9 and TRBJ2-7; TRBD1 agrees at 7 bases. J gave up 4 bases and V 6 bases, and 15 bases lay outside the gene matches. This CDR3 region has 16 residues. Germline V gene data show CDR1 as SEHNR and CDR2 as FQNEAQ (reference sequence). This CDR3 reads CASSSRQGYELYEQYF. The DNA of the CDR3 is TGTGCCAGCAGTTCCAGACAGGGCTATGAGTTGTACGAGCAGTACTTC.

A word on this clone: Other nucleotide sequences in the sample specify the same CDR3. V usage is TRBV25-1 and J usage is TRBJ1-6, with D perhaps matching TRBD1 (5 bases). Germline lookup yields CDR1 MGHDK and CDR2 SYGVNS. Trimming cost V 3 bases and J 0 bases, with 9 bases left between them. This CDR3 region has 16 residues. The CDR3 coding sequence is TGTGCCAGCAGTGATCAGGGTGGCTCCTATAATTCACCCCTCCACTTT. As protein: CASSDQGGSYNSPLHF.

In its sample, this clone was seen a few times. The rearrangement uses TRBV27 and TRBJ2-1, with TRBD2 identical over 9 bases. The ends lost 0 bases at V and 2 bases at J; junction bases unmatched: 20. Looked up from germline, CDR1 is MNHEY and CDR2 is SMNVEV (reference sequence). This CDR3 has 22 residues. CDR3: CASSLSGYPGTSPQGTYNEQFF. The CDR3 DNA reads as TGTGCCAGCAGTTTATCGGGATATCCGGGGACTAGCCCCCAAGGCACCTACAATGAGCAGTTCTTC.

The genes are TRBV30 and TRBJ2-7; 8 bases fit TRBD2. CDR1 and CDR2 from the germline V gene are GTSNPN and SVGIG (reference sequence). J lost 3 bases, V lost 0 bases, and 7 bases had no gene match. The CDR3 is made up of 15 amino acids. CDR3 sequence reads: CAWSVGAGVRYEQYF. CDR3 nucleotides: TGTGCCTGGAGTGTAGGAGCGGGAGTACGCTACGAGCAGTACTTC. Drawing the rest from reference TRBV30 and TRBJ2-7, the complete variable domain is SQTIHQWPATLVQPVGSPLSLECTVEGTSNPNLYWYRQAAGRGLQLLFYSVGIGQISSEVPQNLSASRPQDRQFILSSKKLLLSDSGFYLCAWSVGAGVRYEQYFGPGTRLTVT.

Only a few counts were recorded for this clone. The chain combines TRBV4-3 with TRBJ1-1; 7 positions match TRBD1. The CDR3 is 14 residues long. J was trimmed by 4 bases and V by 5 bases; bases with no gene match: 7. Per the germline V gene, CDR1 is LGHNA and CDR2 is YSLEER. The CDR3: CASSAQTGSTEAFF. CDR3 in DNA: TGCGCCAGCAGCGCCCAGACAGGGAGCACTGAAGCTTTCTTT.

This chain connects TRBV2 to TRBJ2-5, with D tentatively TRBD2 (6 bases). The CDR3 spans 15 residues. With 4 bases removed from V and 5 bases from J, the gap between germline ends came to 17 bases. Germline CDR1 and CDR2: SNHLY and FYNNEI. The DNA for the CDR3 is TGTGCCAGCAGTGGGTGGCAGGGCGGGGATGAGACCCAGTACTTC. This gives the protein CASSGWQGGDETQYF.

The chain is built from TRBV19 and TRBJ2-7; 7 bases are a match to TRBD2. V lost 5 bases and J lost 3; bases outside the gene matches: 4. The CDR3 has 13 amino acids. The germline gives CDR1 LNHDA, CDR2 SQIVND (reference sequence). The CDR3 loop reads CASSGASGYEQYF. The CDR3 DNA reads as TGTGCCAGTAGTGGGGCTAGCGGCTACGAGCAGTACTTC.

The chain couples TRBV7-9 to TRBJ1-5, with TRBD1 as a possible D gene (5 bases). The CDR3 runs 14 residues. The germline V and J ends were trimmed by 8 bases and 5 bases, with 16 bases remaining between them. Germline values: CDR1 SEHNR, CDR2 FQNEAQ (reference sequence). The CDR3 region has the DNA TGTGCCAGCGGCGGACATAACGATTATCAGCCCCAGCATTTT. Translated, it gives CASGGHNDYQPQHF.

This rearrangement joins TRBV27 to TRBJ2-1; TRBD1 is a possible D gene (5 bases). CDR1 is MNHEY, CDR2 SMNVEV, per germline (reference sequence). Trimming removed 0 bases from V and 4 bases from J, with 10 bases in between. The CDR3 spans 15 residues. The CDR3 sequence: CASSLSFAGYNEQFF. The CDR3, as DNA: TGTGCCAGCAGTTTATCTTTTGCAGGGTACAATGAGCAGTTCTTC.

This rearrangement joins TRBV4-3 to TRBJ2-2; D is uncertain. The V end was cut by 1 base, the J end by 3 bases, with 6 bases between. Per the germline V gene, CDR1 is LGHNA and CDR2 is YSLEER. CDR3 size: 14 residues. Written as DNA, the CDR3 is TGCGCCAGCAGCCAAGCACAGTACACCGGGGAGCTGTTTTTT. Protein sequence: CASSQAQYTGELFF.

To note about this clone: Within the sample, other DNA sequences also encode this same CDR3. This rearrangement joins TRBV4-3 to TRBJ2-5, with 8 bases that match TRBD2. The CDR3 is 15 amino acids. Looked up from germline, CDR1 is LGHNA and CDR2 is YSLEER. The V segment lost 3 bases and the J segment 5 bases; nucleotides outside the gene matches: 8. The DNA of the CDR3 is TGCGCCAGCAGCCATACACTAGCGGAACAGGAGACCCAGTACTTC. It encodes CASSHTLAEQETQYF.

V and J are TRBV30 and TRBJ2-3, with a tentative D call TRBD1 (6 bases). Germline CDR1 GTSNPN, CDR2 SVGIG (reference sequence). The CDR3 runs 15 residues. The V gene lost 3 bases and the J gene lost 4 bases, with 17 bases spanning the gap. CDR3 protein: CAWSVGTSGPDTQYF. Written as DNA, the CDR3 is TGTGCCTGGAGCGTCGGGACATCCGGCCCAGATACGCAGTATTTT.

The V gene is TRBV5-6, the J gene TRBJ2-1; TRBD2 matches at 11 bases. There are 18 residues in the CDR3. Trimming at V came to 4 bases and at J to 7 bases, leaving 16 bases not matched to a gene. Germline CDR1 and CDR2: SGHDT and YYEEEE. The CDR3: CASSLGPLAGDIRNEQFF. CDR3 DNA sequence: TGTGCCAGCAGCCTCGGCCCACTAGCGGGGGACATTAGGAATGAGCAGTTCTTC. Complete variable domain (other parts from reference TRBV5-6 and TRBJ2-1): DAGVTQSPTHLIKTRGQQVTLRCSPKSGHDTVSWYQQALGQGPQFIFQYYEEEERQRGNFPDRFSGHQFPNYSSELNVNALLLGDSALYLCASSLGPLAGDIRNEQFFGPGTRLTVL.

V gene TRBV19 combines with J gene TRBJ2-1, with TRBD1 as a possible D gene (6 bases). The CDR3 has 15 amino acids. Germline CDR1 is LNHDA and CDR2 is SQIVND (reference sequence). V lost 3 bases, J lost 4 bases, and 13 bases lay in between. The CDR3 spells CASSISTGGYNEQFF. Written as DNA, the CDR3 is TGTGCCAGTAGTATCTCGACAGGTGGGTACAATGAGCAGTTCTTC. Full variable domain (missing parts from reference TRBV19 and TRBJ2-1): DGGITQSPKYLFRKEGQNVTLSCEQNLNHDAMYWYRQDPGQGLRLIYYSQIVNDFQKGDIAEGYSVSREKKESFPLTVTSAQKNPTAFYLCASSISTGGYNEQFFGPGTRLTVL.

The chain's CDR3 is CSVDEDYLLNEQFF. CDR3 bases: TGCAGCGTTGACGAGGACTACCTTTTGAATGAGCAGTTCTTC. The rearrangement uses TRBV29-1 and TRBJ2-1, with a weak D call TRBD2 (6 bases). The V end was cut by 3 bases, the J end by 7 bases, with 16 bases between. Germline loops: CDR1 SQVTM, CDR2 ANQGSEA. This CDR3 region has 14 residues.

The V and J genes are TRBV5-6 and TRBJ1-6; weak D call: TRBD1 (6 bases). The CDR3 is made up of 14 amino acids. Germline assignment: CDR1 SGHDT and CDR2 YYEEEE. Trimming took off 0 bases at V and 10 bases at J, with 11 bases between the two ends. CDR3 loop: CASSLDRDGSPLHF. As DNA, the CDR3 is TGTGCCAGCAGCTTGGACAGGGATGGATCACCCCTCCACTTT.